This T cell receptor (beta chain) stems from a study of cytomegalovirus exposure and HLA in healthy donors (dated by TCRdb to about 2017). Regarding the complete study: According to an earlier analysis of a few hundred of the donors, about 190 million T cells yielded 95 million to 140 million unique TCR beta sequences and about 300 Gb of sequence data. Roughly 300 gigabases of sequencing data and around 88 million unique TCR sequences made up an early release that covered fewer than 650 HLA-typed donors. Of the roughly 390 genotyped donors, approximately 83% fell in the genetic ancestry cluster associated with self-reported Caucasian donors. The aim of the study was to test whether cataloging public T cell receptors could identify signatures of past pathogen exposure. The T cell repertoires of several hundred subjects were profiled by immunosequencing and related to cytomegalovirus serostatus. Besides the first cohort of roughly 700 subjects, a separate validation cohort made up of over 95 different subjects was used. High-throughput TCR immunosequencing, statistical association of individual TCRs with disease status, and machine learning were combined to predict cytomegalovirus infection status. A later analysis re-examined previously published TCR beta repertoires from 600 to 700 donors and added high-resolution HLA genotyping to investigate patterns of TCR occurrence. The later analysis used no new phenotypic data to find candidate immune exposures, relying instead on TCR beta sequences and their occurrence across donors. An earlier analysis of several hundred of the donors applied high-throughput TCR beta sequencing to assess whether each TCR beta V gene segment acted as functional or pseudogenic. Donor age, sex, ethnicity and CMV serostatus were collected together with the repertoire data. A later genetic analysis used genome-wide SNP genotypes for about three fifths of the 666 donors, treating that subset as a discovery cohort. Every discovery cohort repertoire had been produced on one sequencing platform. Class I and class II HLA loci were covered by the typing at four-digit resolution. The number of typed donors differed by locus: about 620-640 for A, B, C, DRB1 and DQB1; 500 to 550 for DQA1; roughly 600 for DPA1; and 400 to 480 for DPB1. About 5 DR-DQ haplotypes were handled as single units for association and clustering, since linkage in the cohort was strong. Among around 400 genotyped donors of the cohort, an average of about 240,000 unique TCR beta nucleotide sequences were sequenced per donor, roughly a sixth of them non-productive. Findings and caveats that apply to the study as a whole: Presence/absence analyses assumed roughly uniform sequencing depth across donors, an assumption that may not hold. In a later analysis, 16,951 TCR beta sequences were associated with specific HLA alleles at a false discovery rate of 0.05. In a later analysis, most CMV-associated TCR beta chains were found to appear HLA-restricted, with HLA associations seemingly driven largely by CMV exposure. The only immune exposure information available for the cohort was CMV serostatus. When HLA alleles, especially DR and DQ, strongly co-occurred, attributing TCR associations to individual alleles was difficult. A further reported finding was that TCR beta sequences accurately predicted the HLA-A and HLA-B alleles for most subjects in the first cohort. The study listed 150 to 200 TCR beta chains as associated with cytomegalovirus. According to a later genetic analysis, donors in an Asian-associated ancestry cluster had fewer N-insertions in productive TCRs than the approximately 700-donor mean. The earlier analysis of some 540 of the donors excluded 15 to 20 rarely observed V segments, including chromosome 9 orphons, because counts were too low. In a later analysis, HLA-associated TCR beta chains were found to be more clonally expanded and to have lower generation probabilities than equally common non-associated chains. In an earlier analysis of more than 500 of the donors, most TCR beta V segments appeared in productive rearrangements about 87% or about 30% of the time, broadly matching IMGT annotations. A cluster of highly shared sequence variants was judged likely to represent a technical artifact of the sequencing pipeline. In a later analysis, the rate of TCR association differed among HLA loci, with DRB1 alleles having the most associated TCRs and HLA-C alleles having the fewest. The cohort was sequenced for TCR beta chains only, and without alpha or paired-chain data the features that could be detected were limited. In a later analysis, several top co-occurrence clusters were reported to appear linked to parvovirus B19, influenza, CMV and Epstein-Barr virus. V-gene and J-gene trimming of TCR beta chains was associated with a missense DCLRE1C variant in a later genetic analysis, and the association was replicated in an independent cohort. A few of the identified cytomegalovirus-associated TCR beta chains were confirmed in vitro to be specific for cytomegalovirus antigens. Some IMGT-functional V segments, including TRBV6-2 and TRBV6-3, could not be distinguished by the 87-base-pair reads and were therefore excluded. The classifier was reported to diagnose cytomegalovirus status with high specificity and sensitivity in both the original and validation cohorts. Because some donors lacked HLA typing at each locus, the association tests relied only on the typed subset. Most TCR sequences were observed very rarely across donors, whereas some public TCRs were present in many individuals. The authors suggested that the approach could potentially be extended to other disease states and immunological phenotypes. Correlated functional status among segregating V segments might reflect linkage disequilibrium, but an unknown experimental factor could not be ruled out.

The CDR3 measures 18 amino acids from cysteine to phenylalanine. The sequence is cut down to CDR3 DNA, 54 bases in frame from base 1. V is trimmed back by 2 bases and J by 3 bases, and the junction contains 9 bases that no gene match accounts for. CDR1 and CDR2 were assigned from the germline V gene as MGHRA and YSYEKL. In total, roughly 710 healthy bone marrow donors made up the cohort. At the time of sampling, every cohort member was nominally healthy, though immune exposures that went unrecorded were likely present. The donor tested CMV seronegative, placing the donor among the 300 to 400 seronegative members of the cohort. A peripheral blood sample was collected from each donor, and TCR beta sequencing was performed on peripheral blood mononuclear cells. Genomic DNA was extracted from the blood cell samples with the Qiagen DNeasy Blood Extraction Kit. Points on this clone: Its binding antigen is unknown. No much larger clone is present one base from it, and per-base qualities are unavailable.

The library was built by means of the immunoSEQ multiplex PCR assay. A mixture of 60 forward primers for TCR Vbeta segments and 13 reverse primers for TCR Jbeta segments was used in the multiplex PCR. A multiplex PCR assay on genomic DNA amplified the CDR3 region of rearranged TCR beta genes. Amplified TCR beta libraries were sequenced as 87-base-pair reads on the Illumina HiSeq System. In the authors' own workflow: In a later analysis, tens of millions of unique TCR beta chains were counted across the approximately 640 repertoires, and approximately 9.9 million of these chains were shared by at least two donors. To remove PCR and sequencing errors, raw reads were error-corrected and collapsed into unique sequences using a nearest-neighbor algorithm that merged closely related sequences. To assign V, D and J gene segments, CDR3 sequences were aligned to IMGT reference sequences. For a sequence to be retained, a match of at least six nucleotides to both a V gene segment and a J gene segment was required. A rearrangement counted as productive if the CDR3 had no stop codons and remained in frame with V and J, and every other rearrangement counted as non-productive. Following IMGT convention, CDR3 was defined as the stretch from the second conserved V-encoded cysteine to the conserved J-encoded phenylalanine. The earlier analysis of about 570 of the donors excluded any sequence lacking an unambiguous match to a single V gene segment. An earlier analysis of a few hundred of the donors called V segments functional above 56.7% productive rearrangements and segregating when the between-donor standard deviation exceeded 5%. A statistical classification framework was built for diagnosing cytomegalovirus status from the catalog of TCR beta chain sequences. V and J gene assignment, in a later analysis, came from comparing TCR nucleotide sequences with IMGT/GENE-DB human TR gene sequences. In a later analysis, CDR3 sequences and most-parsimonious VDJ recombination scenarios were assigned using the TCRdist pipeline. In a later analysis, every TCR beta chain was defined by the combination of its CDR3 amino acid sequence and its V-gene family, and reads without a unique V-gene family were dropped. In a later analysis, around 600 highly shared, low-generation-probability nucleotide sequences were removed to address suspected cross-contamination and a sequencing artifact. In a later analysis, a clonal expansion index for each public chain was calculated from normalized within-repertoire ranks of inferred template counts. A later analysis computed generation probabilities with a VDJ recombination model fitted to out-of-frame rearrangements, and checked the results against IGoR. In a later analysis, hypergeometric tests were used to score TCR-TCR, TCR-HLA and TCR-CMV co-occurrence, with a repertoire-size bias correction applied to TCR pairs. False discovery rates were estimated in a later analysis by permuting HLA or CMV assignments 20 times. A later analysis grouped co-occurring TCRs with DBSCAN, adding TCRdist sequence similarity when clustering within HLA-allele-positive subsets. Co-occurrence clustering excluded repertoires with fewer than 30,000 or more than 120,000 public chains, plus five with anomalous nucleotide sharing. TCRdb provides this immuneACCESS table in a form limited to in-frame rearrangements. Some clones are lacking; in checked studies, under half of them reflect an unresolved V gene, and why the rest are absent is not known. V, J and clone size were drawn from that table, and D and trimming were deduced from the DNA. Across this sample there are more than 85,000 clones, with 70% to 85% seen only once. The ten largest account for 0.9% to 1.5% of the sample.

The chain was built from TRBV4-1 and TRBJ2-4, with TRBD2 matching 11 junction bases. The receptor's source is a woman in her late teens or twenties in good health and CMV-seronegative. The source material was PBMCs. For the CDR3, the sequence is CASSQFRLLAGDKNIQYF. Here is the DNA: TGCGCCAGCAGCCAATTCCGTTTACTAGCGGGGGACAAAAACATTCAGTACTTC.